This T cell receptor (beta chain) stems from a study of CD8 T cells in ankylosing spondylitis. Quantitative molecular-barcoded 5'-RACE generated the TCR beta libraries. TCRdb analysed the 5' RACE reads with MiXCR anew, one entry per CDR3 protein. The table has roughly 100,000 distinct CDR3 sequences, more than 20% seen once. General study points: Matched synovial fluid from ankylosing spondylitis patients was reported to be enriched for disease-linked clones. Disease-linked clones bore a CD8+ phenotype and were relatively rare in peripheral blood. Seemingly characteristic of ankylosing spondylitis blood was a TCR beta motif consisting of roughly 8 highly homologous variants.

Concerning this clonotype: The antigen remains undetermined.

This TCR was recovered from a male donor with ankylosing spondylitis. The sample comprised synovial fluid, either unsorted or a sorted T cell fraction (not recorded which).

In DNA, the CDR3 is TGTGCCAGCAGTCCACGTTTAGGGGGGAACCGGGGGGAGCTGTTTTTT. Translated: CASSPRLGGNRGELFF. The gene calls are TRBV28 and TRBJ2-2; D tentatively reads TRBD1 or TRBD2 (6 bases each). Germline loops: CDR1 MDHEN, CDR2 SYDVKM. This CDR3 has 16 amino acids. V was cut by 5 bases and J by 8 bases, with 21 bases left in between.